The 12 T cell receptor beta chains reported below all come from one sample, sequenced in a study of identical twins. One entry per CDR3 protein, called by TCRdb with MiXCR from the 5' RACE reads. The data contain 700,000 or so distinct CDR3 sequences, roughly 8% of them singletons. These same records also appear under a second study, on yellow fever vaccine responses in identical twins.

Sequenced input: PBMCs. The origin of the receptors is a woman in her late teens or twenties in good health.

This clonotype was counted only a few times. The chain recombines TRBV4-2 with TRBJ2-7, with D possibly TRBD1 on 6 matching bases. V was shortened by 3 bases and J by 1 base, with 13 bases between the two germline ends. The CDR3 contains 15 residues. Germline lookup yields CDR1 LGHNA and CDR2 YNFKEQ. CDR3 coding DNA: TGTGCCAGCAGCCAGTTGCCAGGGGAATCCTACGAGCAGTACTTC. It specifies CASSQLPGESYEQYF.

This clonotype was counted a few times. The rearrangement joins TRBV27 to TRBJ2-4; a weak D match, TRBD2 (6 bases). The CDR3 has 16 residues. CDR1 is MNHEY, CDR2 SMNVEV, per germline (reference sequence). Trimming pared 5 bases from V and 3 bases from J, leaving 17 bases between. CDR3: CASSPGPGTYKNIQYF. CDR3 nucleotides: TGTGCCAGCAGTCCAGGGCCCGGGACTTACAAAAACATTCAGTACTTC.

This clonotype was detected only a few times. This sequence joins TRBV10-3 and TRBJ2-3; the match to TRBD2 covers 12 bases. Germline V lookup: CDR1 ENHRY, CDR2 SYGVKD. This CDR3 is built from 16 residues. V trimming: 6 bases; J trimming: 2 bases; junction bases outside the gene matches: 6. CDR3 in DNA: TGTGCCATCAGCTCCGGACTAGCGGGGTTCACAGATACGCAGTATTTT. It encodes CAISSGLAGFTDTQYF.

This clonotype was recorded a few times. The CDR3 region has the DNA TGTGCCAGCAGTTTTCGGGGGACCAATAGCAATCAGCCCCAGCATTTT. It yields the protein CASSFRGTNSNQPQHF. The chain couples TRBV12-3 or TRBV12-4 to TRBJ1-5; a possible D gene is TRBD1 (5 bases). Trimming took 3 bases from V and 0 from J, leaving 12 bases between them. The CDR3 length is 16 residues.

In its sample, this clonotype was seen many times. The V and J genes are TRBV29-1 and TRBJ2-2; a weak D match, TRBD2 (5 bases). Germline-derived CDR1 and CDR2 are SQVTM and ANQGSEA. The CDR3 covers 14 residues. Trimming shortened V by 7 bases and J by 1 base, and 13 bases separated the two germline ends. The CDR3 sequence: CSARTGGNTGELFF. The CDR3 DNA is TGCAGCGCAAGGACTGGCGGGAACACCGGGGAGCTGTTTTTT.

The chain recombines TRBV6-1 with TRBJ1-2, with TRBD1 as a possible D gene (5 bases). Germline V gene lookup returns CDR1 MNHNS and CDR2 SASEGT. The CDR3 is 15 amino acids. V was clipped by 6 bases and J by 4 bases, with 18 bases between them. Written as DNA, the CDR3 is TGTGCCAGCAGCCCTCGTGGAGGGGAGGGCTATGGCTACACCTTC. Amino acid sequence: CASSPRGGEGYGYTF.

The V gene is TRBV3-1, the J gene TRBJ2-1; 11 bases fit TRBD1. Trimming took 2 bases from V and 4 from J; bases not matched to a gene: 1. The CDR3 spans 15 residues. Per the germline V gene, CDR1 is LGHDT and CDR2 is YNNKEL (reference sequence). CDR3: CASSQRDRGYNEQFF. As DNA, the CDR3 is TGTGCCAGCAGCCAACGGGACAGGGGGTACAATGAGCAGTTCTTC.

The chain joins TRBV19 to TRBJ2-2, with 10 bases identical to TRBD1. This CDR3 has 16 residues. The germline CDR1 and CDR2 sequences are LNHDA and SQIVND (reference sequence). Losses at the gene ends were 3 bases for V and 8 bases for J; bases not matched to a gene: 9. Here the CDR3 DNA reads TGTGCCAGTAGTATCGCCGCCGGACAGGGGGTGGGGGAGCTGTTTTTT. It translates to CASSIAAGQGVGELFF.

J is TRBJ2-7 and V is TRBV20-1; 7 nucleotides align to TRBD1. The CDR3 loop spans 13 amino acids. After removal of 5 bases from V and 0 bases from J, the junction contained 4 bases not matched to a gene. Germline V CDR1 and CDR2: DFQATT, SNEGSKA (reference sequence). This CDR3 is CSAPTGTSYEQYF. In DNA form, the CDR3 reads TGCAGTGCTCCGACAGGGACCTCCTACGAGCAGTACTTC.

The CDR3 is CASSQLASGSYEQYF. CDR3 coding DNA: TGTGCCAGCAGCCAATTGGCTAGCGGGAGCTACGAGCAGTACTTC. The rearrangement uses TRBV14 and TRBJ2-7; 10 bases match TRBD2. Germline V gene sequence: CDR1 SGHDN, CDR2 FVKESK. V was clipped by 2 bases and J by 3 bases; unmatched bases: 4. The CDR3 totals 15 residues.

The chain links TRBV4-3 to TRBJ1-1; D is unresolved. Trimming removed 1 base from V and 0 bases from J, with 9 bases in between. There are 15 residues in the CDR3. Germline V lookup: CDR1 LGHNA, CDR2 YSLEER. The CDR3 nucleotides are TGCGCCAGCAGCCAAGCCCCTACAGTGAACACTGAAGCTTTCTTT. Protein: CASSQAPTVNTEAFF.

This clonotype occurred a few times. The rearrangement uses TRBV4-3 and TRBJ2-2; D could derive from TRBD1 or TRBD2 (5 bases each). The CDR3 loop spans 16 amino acids. Germline lookup yields CDR1 LGHNA and CDR2 YSLEER. Trimming removed 4 bases from V and 1 base from J, with 13 bases in between. The CDR3 is CASSRLGTVNTGELFF. The CDR3 nucleotides are TGCGCCAGCAGCCGTCTAGGGACCGTGAACACCGGGGAGCTGTTTTTT.